These T cell receptor beta chains were read from a single sample in a study of CD8+ T cells in alopecia areata. The data were produced by immunoSEQ multiplex PCR, yet TCRdb's version contains in-frame clones alone and is incomplete. Of roughly 100,000 clones in the sample, around 60% were seen once. Sequencing was done on a sample of CD4+ T cells sorted from blood. Source of these receptors: a human donor in good health. Each CDR3 is given with its conserved first and last residue. D genes are given only for firm matches. The size of a clone is reported for some rows only, either as once, few or many, or as a class for expanded clones.

D: TRBD2; length: 15; J: TRBJ2-5; V: TRBV2; size: once; DNA: TGTGCCAGCAGTGAGATTAGCGGGGGAAGACAGACCCAGTACTTC; CDR3: CASSEISGGRQTQYF
D: .; length: 13; J: TRBJ1-1; V: TRBV29-1; size: .; DNA: TGCAGCGTTGAAGTAAACATGAACACTGAAGCTTTCTTT; CDR3: CSVEVNMNTEAFF
D: TRBD1; length: 12; J: TRBJ1-2; V: TRBV2; size: .; DNA: TGTGCCAGCAGTGCGACAGGGGGCGCGAATACCTTC; CDR3: CASSATGGANTF
D: TRBD2; length: 13; J: TRBJ2-3; V: TRBV25-1; size: few; DNA: TGTGCCAGCGTAGCGGGGGGCCCCGATACGCAGTATTTT; CDR3: CASVAGGPDTQYF
D: TRBD1; length: 16; J: TRBJ1-2; V: TRBV7-2; size: .; DNA: TGTGCCAGCAGCTCCCGACCGGGACAGGGGGCGAATGGCTACACCTTC; CDR3: CASSSRPGQGANGYTF
D: .; length: 13; J: TRBJ2-1; V: TRBV7-3; size: .; DNA: TGTGCCAGCAGCTTATCCCCGGGGGTGGGCCAGTTCTTC; CDR3: CASSLSPGVGQFF
D: TRBD2; length: 17; J: TRBJ2-5; V: TRBV27; size: .; DNA: TGTGCCAGCAGTTTATATTATAGCGGGGGGTTACAAGAGACCCAGTACTTC; CDR3: CASSLYYSGGLQETQYF
D: TRBD1; length: 17; J: TRBJ1-2; V: TRBV7-7; size: .; DNA: TGTGCTAGCAGCTTGGACAGGGGGCCTGTAACTAACTATGGCTACACCTTC; CDR3: CASSLDRGPVTNYGYTF
D: TRBD1; length: 11; J: TRBJ1-2; V: TRBV7-2; size: .; DNA: TGTGCCAGCAGCATTGGACAGGGACTCCTCTTC; CDR3: CASSIGQGLLF
D: .; length: 13; J: TRBJ2-3; V: TRBV7-9; size: .; DNA: TGTGCCAGCAGGAGGGAGCCCACAGATACGCAGTATTTT; CDR3: CASRREPTDTQYF
D: .; length: 14; J: TRBJ1-6; V: TRBV7-2; size: .; DNA: TGTGCCAGCGGGGTTGTGGGGGGAGAATCACCCCTCCACTTT; CDR3: CASGVVGGESPLHF
D: .; length: 15; J: TRBJ2-1; V: TRBV29-1; size: .; DNA: TGCAGCGTAGAAGGACGAGACTTGAACCACAATGAGCAGTTCTTC; CDR3: CSVEGRDLNHNEQFF
D: .; length: 11; J: TRBJ2-2; V: TRBV29-1; size: few; DNA: TGCAGCGTTGAAGGGTCCGGGGAGCTGTTTTTT; CDR3: CSVEGSGELFF
D: TRBD1; length: 13; J: TRBJ1-1; V: TRBV10-3; size: .; DNA: TGTGCCACCCGGACAGGGGGGGAAACTGAAGCTTTCTTT; CDR3: CATRTGGETEAFF
D: .; length: 15; J: TRBJ1-5; V: TRBV7-2; size: .; DNA: TGTGCCAGCAGCCCCCAGGGAGGGATCAATCAGCCCCAGCATTTT; CDR3: CASSPQGGINQPQHF
D: .; length: 13; J: TRBJ2-2; V: TRBV2; size: few; DNA: TGTGCCAGCAGTGAAGGGAGAGTCGGGGAGCTGTTTTTT; CDR3: CASSEGRVGELFF
D: .; length: 13; J: TRBJ2-5; V: TRBV30; size: .; DNA: TGTGCCGCGAAAGGGGGAGCACAAGAGACCCAGTACTTC; CDR3: CAAKGGAQETQYF
D: TRBD1; length: 13; J: TRBJ1-5; V: TRBV30; size: .; DNA: TGTGCCTGGACCACAGGGGGCGGTCAGCCCCAGCATTTT; CDR3: CAWTTGGGQPQHF
D: TRBD1; length: 15; J: TRBJ1-1; V: TRBV28; size: .; DNA: TGTGCCAGCAGTTTATCCGGGACAGGGAGGGCTGAAGCTTTCTTT; CDR3: CASSLSGTGRAEAFF
D: .; length: 15; J: TRBJ1-6; V: TRBV5-1; size: few; DNA: TGCGCCAGCAGCTTGGTTTCGATGACCGGTTCACCCCTCCACTTT; CDR3: CASSLVSMTGSPLHF
D: .; length: 13; J: TRBJ2-3; V: TRBV29-1; size: .; DNA: TGCAGCGTTGGTAATAGTCGCACAGATACGCAGTATTTT; CDR3: CSVGNSRTDTQYF
D: TRBD2; length: 17; J: TRBJ2-1; V: TRBV2; size: .; DNA: TGTGCCAGCAGTGAATTTGGAGCGGGGGGGCCGAACAATGAGCAGTTCTTC; CDR3: CASSEFGAGGPNNEQFF